This T cell receptor (beta chain) was recovered during a study of CD8 T cells in Susac syndrome. Study-wide findings and caveats: A relatively small number of individuals underwent TCR sequencing and HLA analysis.

The study sequenced TCR beta in blood CD8+ and CD4+ T cells. Healthy donors matched for age and sex were used as controls. RNA totalling roughly 0.5 to 1 ug underwent reverse transcription with random hexamers. It was immunoSEQ multiplex PCR that amplified TCR beta CDR3 across 54 Vbeta and 13 Jbeta. TCRdb analysed the immunoSEQ multiplex PCR reads with MiXCR anew, one entry per CDR3 protein. This table holds approximately 110,000 distinct CDR3 sequences, approximately 96% found once. The CDR3 loop spans 13 amino acids. The V gene's germline CDR1 is MNHEY and CDR2 SVGAGI. V was pared by 0 bases and J by 3 bases, with 6 bases between. On this clonotype itself: The antigen is undetermined.

The chain recombines TRBV6-5 with TRBJ2-7; no reliable D call. This receptor was taken from a human donor in good health. Sequenced material: CD4+ T cells from PBMCs. The CDR3 bases are TGTGCCAGCAGTTACTCCTACGGCTACGAGCAGTACTTC. It encodes CASSYSYGYEQYF.